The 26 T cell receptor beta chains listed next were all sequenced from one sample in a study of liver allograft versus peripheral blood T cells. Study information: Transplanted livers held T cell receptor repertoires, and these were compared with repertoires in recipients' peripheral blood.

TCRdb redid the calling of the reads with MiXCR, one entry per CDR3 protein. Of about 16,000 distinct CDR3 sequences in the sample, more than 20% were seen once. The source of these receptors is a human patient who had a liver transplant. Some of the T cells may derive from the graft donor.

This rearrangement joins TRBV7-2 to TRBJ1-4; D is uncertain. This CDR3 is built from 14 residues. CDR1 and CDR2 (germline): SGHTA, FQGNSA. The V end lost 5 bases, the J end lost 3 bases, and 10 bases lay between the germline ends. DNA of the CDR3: TGTGCCAGCAGCCGGGAGCTCCCTAATGAAAAACTGTTTTTT. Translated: CASSRELPNEKLFF.

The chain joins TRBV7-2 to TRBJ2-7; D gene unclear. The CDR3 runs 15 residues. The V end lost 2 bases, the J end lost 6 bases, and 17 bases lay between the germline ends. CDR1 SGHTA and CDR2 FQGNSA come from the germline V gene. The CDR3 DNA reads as TGTGCCAGCAGCTTATTGTACACGGTCCTAGGCGAGCAGTACTTC. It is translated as CASSLLYTVLGEQYF.

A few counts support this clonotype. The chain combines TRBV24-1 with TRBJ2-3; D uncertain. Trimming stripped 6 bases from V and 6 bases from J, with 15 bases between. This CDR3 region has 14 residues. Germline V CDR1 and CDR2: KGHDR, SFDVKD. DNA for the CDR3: TGTGCCACCAGTCAAGACTCCCACCCCGATACGCAGTATTTT. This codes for CATSQDSHPDTQYF.

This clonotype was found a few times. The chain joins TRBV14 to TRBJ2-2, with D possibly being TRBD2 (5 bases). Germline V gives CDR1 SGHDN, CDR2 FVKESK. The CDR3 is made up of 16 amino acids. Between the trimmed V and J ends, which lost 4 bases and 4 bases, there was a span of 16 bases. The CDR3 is CASSPRAAVFTGELFF. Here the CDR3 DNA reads TGTGCCAGCAGCCCCCGAGCAGCGGTTTTCACCGGGGAGCTGTTTTTT. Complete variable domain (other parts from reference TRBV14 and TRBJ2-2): EAGVTQFPSHSVIEKGQTVTLRCDPISGHDNLYWYRRVMGKEIKFLLHFVKESKQDESGMPNNRFLAERTGGTYSTLKVQPAELEDSGVYFCASSPRAAVFTGELFFGEGSRLTVL.

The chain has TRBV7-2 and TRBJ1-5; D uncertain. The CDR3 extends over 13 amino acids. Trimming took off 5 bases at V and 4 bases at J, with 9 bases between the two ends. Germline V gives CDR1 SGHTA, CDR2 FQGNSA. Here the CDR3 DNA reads TGTGCCAGCAGCCGGACGAGGAATCAGCCCCAGCATTTT. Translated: CASSRTRNQPQHF. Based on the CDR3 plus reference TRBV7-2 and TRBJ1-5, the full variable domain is GAGVSQSPSNKVTEKGKDVELRCDPISGHTALYWYRQSLGQGLEFLIYFQGNSAPDKSGLPSDRFSAERTGGSVSTLTIQRTQQEDSAVYLCASSRTRNQPQHFGDGTRLSIL.

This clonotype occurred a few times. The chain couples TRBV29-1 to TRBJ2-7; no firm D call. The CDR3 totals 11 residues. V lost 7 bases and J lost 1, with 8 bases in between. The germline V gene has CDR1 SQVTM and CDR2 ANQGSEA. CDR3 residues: CSGRNSYEQYF. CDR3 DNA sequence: TGCAGCGGCAGGAATTCCTACGAGCAGTACTTC.

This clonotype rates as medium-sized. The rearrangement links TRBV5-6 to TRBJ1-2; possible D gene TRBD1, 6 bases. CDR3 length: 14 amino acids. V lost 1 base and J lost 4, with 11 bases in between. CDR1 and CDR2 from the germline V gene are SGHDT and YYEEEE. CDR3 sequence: CASSLRDIGYGYTF. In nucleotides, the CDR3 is TGTGCCAGCAGCTTGAGGGACATAGGCTATGGCTACACCTTC.

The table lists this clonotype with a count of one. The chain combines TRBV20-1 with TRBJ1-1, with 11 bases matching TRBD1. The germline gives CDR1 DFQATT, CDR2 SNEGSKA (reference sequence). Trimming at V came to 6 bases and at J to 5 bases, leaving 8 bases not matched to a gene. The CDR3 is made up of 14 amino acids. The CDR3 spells CSARTGGGLTEAFF. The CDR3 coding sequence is TGCAGTGCGCGGACAGGGGGCGGGCTAACTGAAGCTTTCTTT.

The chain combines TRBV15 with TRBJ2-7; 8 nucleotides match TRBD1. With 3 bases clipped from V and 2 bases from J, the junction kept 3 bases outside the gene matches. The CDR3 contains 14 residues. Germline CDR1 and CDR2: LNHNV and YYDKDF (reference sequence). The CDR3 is CATSSQTGAYEQYF. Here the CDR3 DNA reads TGTGCCACCAGCAGTCAGACAGGGGCCTACGAGCAGTACTTC.

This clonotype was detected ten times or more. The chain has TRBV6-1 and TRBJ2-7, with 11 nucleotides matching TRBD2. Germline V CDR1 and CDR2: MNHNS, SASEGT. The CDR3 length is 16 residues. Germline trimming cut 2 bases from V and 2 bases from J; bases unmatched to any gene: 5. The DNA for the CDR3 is TGTGCCAGCAGTGAACCGGGACTAGCGGTTCCCTACGAGCAGTACTTC. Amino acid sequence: CASSEPGLAVPYEQYF.

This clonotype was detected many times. The CDR3 protein is CASSNRSGAYLTLHF. The CDR3 nucleotides are TGTGCCAGCAGTAATCGGTCAGGGGCGTACTTAACCCTCCACTTT. This rearrangement joins TRBV27 to TRBJ1-6; maybe TRBD1 (6 bases). CDR3 length: 15 residues. Trimming took 5 bases from V and 14 from J, leaving 22 bases between them. Germline V gene data show CDR1 as MNHEY and CDR2 as SMNVEV (reference sequence).

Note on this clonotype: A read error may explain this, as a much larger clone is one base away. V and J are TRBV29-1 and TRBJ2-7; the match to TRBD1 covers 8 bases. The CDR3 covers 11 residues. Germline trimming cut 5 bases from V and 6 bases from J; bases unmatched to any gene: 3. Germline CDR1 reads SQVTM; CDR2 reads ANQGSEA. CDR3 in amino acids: CSVSDRVEQYF. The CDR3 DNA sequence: TGCAGCGTTTCGGACAGGGTCGAGCAGTACTTC.

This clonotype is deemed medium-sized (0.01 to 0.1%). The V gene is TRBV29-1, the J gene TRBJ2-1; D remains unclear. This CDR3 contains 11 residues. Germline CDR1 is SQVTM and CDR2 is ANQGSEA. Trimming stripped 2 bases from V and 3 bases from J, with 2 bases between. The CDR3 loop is CSVEIYNEQFF. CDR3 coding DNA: TGCAGCGTTGAAATCTACAATGAGCAGTTCTTC.

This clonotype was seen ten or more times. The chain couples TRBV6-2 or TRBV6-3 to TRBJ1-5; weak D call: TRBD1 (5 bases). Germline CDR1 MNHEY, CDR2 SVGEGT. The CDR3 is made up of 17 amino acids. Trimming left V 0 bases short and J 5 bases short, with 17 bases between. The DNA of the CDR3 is TGTGCCAGCAGTTACTCCAGCGGGTTGGGGGACGATCAGCCCCAGCATTTT. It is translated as CASSYSSGLGDDQPQHF.

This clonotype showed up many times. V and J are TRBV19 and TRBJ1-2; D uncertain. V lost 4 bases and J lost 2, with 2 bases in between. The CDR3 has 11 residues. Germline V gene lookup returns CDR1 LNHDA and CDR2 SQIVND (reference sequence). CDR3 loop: CASSRNYGYTF. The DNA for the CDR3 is TGTGCCAGTAGTAGGAACTATGGCTACACCTTC.

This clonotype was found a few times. The DNA for the CDR3 is TGTGCCAGCAGCTCGACAGGGGAGGGCTATGGCTACACCTTC. Its translation is CASSSTGEGYGYTF. V and J are TRBV28 and TRBJ1-2; 8 bases match TRBD1. With V trimmed by 6 bases and J by 4 bases, 7 bases remained unmatched. The CDR3 runs 14 residues. CDR1 is MDHEN and CDR2 is SYDVKM in the germline V gene.

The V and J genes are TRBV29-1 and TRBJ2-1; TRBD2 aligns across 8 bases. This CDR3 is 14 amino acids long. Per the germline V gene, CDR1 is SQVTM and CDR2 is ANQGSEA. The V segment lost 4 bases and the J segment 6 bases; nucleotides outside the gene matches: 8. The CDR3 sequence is CSVVVGRAFNEQFF. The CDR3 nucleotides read TGCAGCGTTGTCGTCGGGAGGGCCTTCAATGAGCAGTTCTTC.

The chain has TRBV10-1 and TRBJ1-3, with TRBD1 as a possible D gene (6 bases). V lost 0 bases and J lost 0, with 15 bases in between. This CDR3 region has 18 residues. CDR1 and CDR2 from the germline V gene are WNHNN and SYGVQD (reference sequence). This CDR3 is CASSESTGDKSSGNTIYF. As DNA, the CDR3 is TGCGCCAGCAGTGAGTCGACAGGCGACAAGAGCTCTGGAAACACCATATATTTT.

CDR3 in amino acids: CASSENRDQDTQYF. The DNA of the CDR3 is TGTGCCAGCAGTGAAAACCGGGATCAAGATACGCAGTATTTT. The V gene is TRBV2, the J gene TRBJ2-3; weak D call: TRBD2 (5 bases). Per germline, CDR1 SNHLY and CDR2 FYNNEI. This CDR3 is built from 14 residues. V was shortened by 2 bases and J by 5 bases, with 11 bases between the two germline ends.

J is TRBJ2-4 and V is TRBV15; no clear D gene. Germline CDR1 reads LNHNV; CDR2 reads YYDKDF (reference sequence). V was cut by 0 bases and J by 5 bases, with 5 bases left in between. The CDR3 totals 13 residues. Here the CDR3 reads CATSREAQNIQYF. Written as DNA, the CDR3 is TGTGCCACCAGCAGAGAGGCCCAAAACATTCAGTACTTC.

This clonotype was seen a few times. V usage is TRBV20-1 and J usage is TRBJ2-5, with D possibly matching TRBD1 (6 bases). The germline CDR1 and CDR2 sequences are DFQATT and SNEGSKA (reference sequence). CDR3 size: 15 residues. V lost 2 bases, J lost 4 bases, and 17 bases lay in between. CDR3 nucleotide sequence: TGCAGTGCTAGACAAACACACAGGGAGCGAGAGACCCAGTACTTC. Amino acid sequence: CSARQTHRERETQYF.

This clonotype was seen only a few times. The CDR3 sequence is CASSLSDTQYF. The CDR3 DNA is TGTGCCAGCAGCTTATCAGATACGCAGTATTTT. The J gene is TRBJ2-3, the V gene TRBV7-9, with D unclear. This CDR3 comprises 11 residues. CDR1 and CDR2 (germline): SEHNR, FQNEAQ (reference sequence). Trimming left V 2 bases short and J 4 bases short, with 1 base between.

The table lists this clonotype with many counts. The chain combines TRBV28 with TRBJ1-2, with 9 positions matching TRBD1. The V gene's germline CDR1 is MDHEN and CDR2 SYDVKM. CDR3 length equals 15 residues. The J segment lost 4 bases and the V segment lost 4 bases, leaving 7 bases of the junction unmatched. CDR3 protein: CASSSMGTGSYGYTF. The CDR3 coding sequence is TGTGCCAGCAGTTCCATGGGGACAGGGTCCTATGGCTACACCTTC.

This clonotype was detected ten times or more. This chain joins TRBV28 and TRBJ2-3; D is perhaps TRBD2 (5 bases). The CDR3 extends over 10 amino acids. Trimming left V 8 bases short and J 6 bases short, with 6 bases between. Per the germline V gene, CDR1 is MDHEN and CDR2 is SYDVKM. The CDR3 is CASWRDTQYF. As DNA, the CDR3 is TGTGCCAGCTGGAGGGATACGCAGTATTTT.

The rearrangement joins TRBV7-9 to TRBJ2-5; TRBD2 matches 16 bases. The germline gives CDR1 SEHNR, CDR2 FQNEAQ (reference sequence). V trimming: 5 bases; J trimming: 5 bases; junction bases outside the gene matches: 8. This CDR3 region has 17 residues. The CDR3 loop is CASSPGTSGGAWETQYF. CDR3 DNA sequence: TGTGCCAGCAGCCCCGGGACTAGCGGGGGGGCTTGGGAGACCCAGTACTTC.

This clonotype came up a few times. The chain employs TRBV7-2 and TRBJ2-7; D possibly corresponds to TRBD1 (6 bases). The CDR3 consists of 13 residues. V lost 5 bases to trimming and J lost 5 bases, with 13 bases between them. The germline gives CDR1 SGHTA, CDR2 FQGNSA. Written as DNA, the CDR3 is TGTGCCAGCAGCCTGCTCGACAGGCACGAGCAGTACTTC. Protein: CASSLLDRHEQYF.